The 32 T cell receptor beta chains given below trace back to one sample, sequenced in a study of blood T cell repertoires in COVID-19. Here immunoSEQ multiplex PCR was the method, and the copy in TCRdb shows in-frame clones only, minus some. The table includes approximately 120,000 clones, around 82% detected once. Input material: peripheral blood. The receptor set was obtained from a human donor in a cohort sampled during active or convalescent COVID-19.

J is TRBJ2-2 and V is TRBV5-8; TRBD2 aligns across 8 bases. After removal of 3 bases from V and 1 base from J, the junction contained 2 bases not matched to a gene. The CDR3 is 15 amino acids. Per germline, CDR1 SGHTS and CDR2 YDEGEE. The CDR3 coding sequence is TGTGCCAGCAGCTATACTAGCGGGAACACCGGGGAGCTGTTTTTT. The encoded protein is CASSYTSGNTGELFF.

This clone was observed a single time. Here the CDR3 reads CASRGGQSFGETQYF. CDR3 sequence (DNA): TGTGCCTCCAGAGGGGGACAGAGCTTCGGGGAGACCCAGTACTTC. The V call is TRBV10-3, the J call TRBJ2-5; 7 bases match TRBD1. This CDR3 has 15 residues. J gave up 5 bases and V 11 bases, and 17 bases lay outside the gene matches. Germline V gives CDR1 ENHRY, CDR2 SYGVKD.

This chain links TRBV18 with TRBJ2-7; TRBD1 is a possible D gene (5 bases). CDR3 length equals 13 residues. V lost 8 bases and J 3 bases, leaving 14 bases between the germline ends. Germline V gene lookup returns CDR1 KGHSH and CDR2 LQKENI. CDR3 protein: CASTRQSYYEQYF. CDR3 sequence (DNA): TGTGCCAGCACCCGACAGAGTTACTACGAGCAGTACTTC.

The V and J genes are TRBV18 and TRBJ1-4; D is ambiguous. Looked up from germline, CDR1 is KGHSH and CDR2 is LQKENI. V lost 0 bases, J lost 3 bases, and 11 bases lay in between. CDR3 length: 16 amino acids. The DNA of the CDR3 is TGTGCCAGCTCACCACCCCTATATGAACCTAATGAAAAACTGTTTTTT. Protein: CASSPPLYEPNEKLFF. Together with reference TRBV18 and TRBJ1-4, the CDR3 gives the full variable domain: NAGVMQNPRHLVRRRGQEARLRCSPMKGHSHVYWYRQLPEEGLKFMVYLQKENIIDESGMPKERFSAEFPKEGPSILRIQQVVRGDSAAYFCASSPPLYEPNEKLFFGSGTQLSVL.

The chain recombines TRBV27 with TRBJ2-1, with 7 bases that match TRBD2. Trimming took 4 bases from V and 1 from J; bases not matched to a gene: 7. From germline, CDR1 is MNHEY and CDR2 SMNVEV (reference sequence). The CDR3 is 16 residues long. The CDR3 sequence is CASSSPTSSSYNEQFF. CDR3 in DNA: TGTGCCAGCAGTTCCCCGACTAGCTCGTCCTACAATGAGCAGTTCTTC.

The V call is TRBV5-1, the J call TRBJ2-5; 16 nucleotides match TRBD2. The CDR3 runs to 16 residues. Germline V gene data show CDR1 as SGHRS and CDR2 as YFSETQ. V lost 4 bases and J lost 4; bases outside the gene matches: 4. The CDR3 bases are TGCGCCAGCAGCCTGGGACTAGCGGGAGGGCCAGAGACCCAGTACTTC. Its translation: CASSLGLAGGPETQYF.

In its sample, this clone was seen a few times. An end of the junction does not agree with germline; a read error may underlie this. V is TRBV2 and J is TRBJ2-3; TRBD2 might be the D (5 bases). Looked up from germline, CDR1 is SNHLY and CDR2 is FYNNEI. The length of the CDR3 is 14 residues. The DNA for the CDR3 is TGTGCCAGCAGGGAAGGACTTAGCACAGATACGCAGTATTTT. This gives the protein CASREGLSTDTQYF.

This clone was detected a few times. Within the sample, other DNA sequences also encode this same CDR3. The V gene is TRBV5-1, the J gene TRBJ1-2; 9 bases match TRBD1. Germline lookup yields CDR1 SGHRS and CDR2 YFSETQ. After removal of 4 bases from V and 4 bases from J, the junction contained 8 bases not matched to a gene. The CDR3 is 15 residues long. The CDR3 DNA follows: TGCGCCAGCAGCGTAACAGGGGGCCAGGGCTATGGCTACACCTTC. Protein sequence: CASSVTGGQGYGYTF.

This clone was seen only a few times. V is TRBV20-1 and J is TRBJ2-1; weak D call: TRBD2 (5 bases). Germline V gene data show CDR1 as DFQATT and CDR2 as SNEGSKA (reference sequence). V dropped 3 bases and J dropped 12 bases, with 15 bases sitting between them. The CDR3 sequence is 12 residues long. CDR3 coding DNA: TGCAGTGCTAGTGGGCCGATCGCGGGGCAGTTCTTC. Residues: CSASGPIAGQFF.

This chain connects TRBV9 to TRBJ2-2, with TRBD1 identical over 7 bases. V trimming: 2 bases; J trimming: 6 bases; junction bases outside the gene matches: 4. Per the germline V gene, CDR1 is SGDLS and CDR2 is YYNGEE. CDR3 size: 14 residues. This chain's CDR3 is CASSVTGNPGELFF. In nucleotides, the CDR3 is TGTGCCAGCAGCGTGACAGGGAATCCCGGGGAGCTGTTTTTT.

This clone appeared a few times. V gene TRBV7-2 combines with J gene TRBJ2-1; TRBD2 matches at 12 bases. Germline assignment: CDR1 SGHTA and CDR2 FQGNSA. Trimming cost V 4 bases and J 6 bases; bases outside gene matches: 7. The CDR3 is 16 residues long. The CDR3 is CASSSSPGLAGNEQFF. DNA of the CDR3: TGTGCCAGCAGCTCCAGCCCGGGACTAGCGGGCAATGAGCAGTTCTTC.

The chain uses TRBV7-9 and TRBJ1-1; no clear D. V dropped 2 bases and J dropped 0 bases, with 4 bases sitting between them. The CDR3 is 13 amino acids. Germline V gene lookup returns CDR1 SEHNR and CDR2 FQNEAQ (reference sequence). The CDR3 sequence: CASSLTVNTEAFF. In DNA form, the CDR3 reads TGTGCCAGCAGCTTAACGGTGAACACTGAAGCTTTCTTT.

The chain recombines TRBV6-2 or TRBV6-3 with TRBJ1-2; TRBD1 agrees at 7 bases. Trimming cost V 2 bases and J 2 bases; bases outside gene matches: 5. Germline V lookup: CDR1 MNHEY, CDR2 SVGEGT. The CDR3 has 15 residues. CDR3 protein: CASSYPAGGNYGYTF. The CDR3 DNA is TGTGCCAGCAGTTACCCCGCAGGGGGAAACTATGGCTACACCTTC.

This clone came up a few times. At the DNA level, this CDR3 is encoded by other sequences in the same sample as well. The V and J genes are TRBV20-1 and TRBJ2-7; no clear D. V lost 1 base and J lost 3, with 4 bases in between. The CDR3 loop spans 11 amino acids. The germline V gene has CDR1 DFQATT and CDR2 SNEGSKA (reference sequence). The CDR3 sequence is CSARASYEQYF. DNA of the CDR3: TGCAGTGCTAGAGCGAGCTACGAGCAGTACTTC.

The count of this clone is one. The chain carries TRBV7-2 and TRBJ2-7; 10 positions match TRBD1. Germline V gene lookup returns CDR1 SGHTA and CDR2 FQGNSA. The CDR3 covers 15 residues. V trimming: 1 base; J trimming: 3 bases; junction bases outside the gene matches: 3. The CDR3 coding sequence is TGTGCCAGCAGCTTAGGGGGGACAGGGGACTACGAGCAGTACTTC. Its translation is CASSLGGTGDYEQYF.

The chain joins TRBV7-9 to TRBJ2-7; 7 bases fit TRBD1. Looked up from germline, CDR1 is SEHNR and CDR2 is FQNEAQ (reference sequence). Unmatched junction bases numbered 11, after V lost 4 bases and J lost 5 bases. The CDR3 runs 15 residues. CDR3 residues: CASSSYRTGWDEQYF. For the CDR3, the DNA is TGTGCCAGCAGCTCCTACCGGACAGGCTGGGACGAGCAGTACTTC.

The chain couples TRBV6-5 to TRBJ2-7; 10 nucleotides match TRBD2. V lost 2 bases to trimming and J lost 4 bases; unmatched junction nucleotides: 5. The CDR3 runs to 15 residues. Germline CDR1 is MNHEY and CDR2 is SVGAGI. The CDR3 protein is CASSYGTSATYEQYF. DNA for the CDR3: TGTGCCAGCAGTTACGGGACTAGCGCTACTTACGAGCAGTACTTC.

The CDR3 spells CASSLIREGPEAFF. CDR3 bases: TGTGCCAGCAGCTTAATTCGGGAGGGCCCTGAAGCTTTCTTT. The chain uses TRBV11-2 and TRBJ1-1; D not certain. The germline V gene has CDR1 SGHAT and CDR2 FQNNGV. This CDR3 contains 14 residues. V lost 2 bases and J 6 bases, leaving 13 bases between the germline ends. The full variable domain, rest sourced from reference TRBV11-2 and TRBJ1-1, is EAGVAQSPRYKIIEKRQSVAFWCNPISGHATLYWYQQILGQGPKLLIQFQNNGVVDDSQLPKDRFSAERLKGVDSTLKIQPAKLEDSAVYLCASSLIREGPEAFFGQGTRLTVV.

The rearrangement joins TRBV15 to TRBJ2-1; the D gene is possibly TRBD2 (5 bases). Trimming left V 0 bases short and J 5 bases short, with 5 bases between. Germline V CDR1 and CDR2: LNHNV, YYDKDF (reference sequence). This CDR3 is built from 13 residues. The CDR3 loop is CATSRDGNNEQFF. In DNA, the CDR3 is TGTGCCACCAGCAGAGACGGGAACAATGAGCAGTTCTTC.

The chain employs TRBV3-1 (or the pseudogene TRBV3-2) and TRBJ2-7; D might be TRBD1 (6 bases). Germline V gene sequence: CDR1 LGHDT, CDR2 YNNKEL (reference sequence). The CDR3 has 14 residues. The V end lost 1 base, the J end lost 1 base, and 8 bases lay between the germline ends. The CDR3 spells CASSQARGSYEQYF. CDR3 nucleotide sequence: TGTGCCAGCAGCCAAGCCAGGGGATCCTACGAGCAGTACTTC.

The rearrangement links TRBV9 to TRBJ2-3; D gene ambiguous. CDR3 length: 14 amino acids. V dropped 0 bases and J dropped 2 bases, with 7 bases sitting between them. CDR1 and CDR2 (germline): SGDLS, YYNGEE. CDR3 DNA: TGTGCCAGCAGCGTAGGACTCCACACAGATACGCAGTATTTT. Translated, it gives CASSVGLHTDTQYF.

The chain employs TRBV15 and TRBJ1-5, with 8 bases that match TRBD1. V was pared by 2 bases and J by 5 bases, with 5 bases of the junction left unmatched. Germline CDR1 LNHNV, CDR2 YYDKDF (reference sequence). The CDR3 is 15 residues long. Here the CDR3 reads CATSRLGQGHQPQHF. The CDR3 DNA sequence: TGTGCCACCAGCAGACTAGGACAGGGACATCAGCCCCAGCATTTT.

This clone showed up just a few times. The genes are TRBV7-8 and TRBJ1-2; D not certain. This CDR3 spans 12 amino acids. The germline gives CDR1 SGHVS, CDR2 FQNEAQ. Trimming cost V 4 bases and J 6 bases, with 9 bases left between them. CDR3 region: CASSSDFNGYTF. The DNA for the CDR3 is TGTGCCAGCAGCTCAGACTTTAATGGCTACACCTTC.

The rearrangement links TRBV19 to TRBJ2-3; 12 nucleotides agree with TRBD1. This CDR3 is built from 17 residues. The germline gives CDR1 LNHDA, CDR2 SQIVND (reference sequence). Trimming at V came to 4 bases and at J to 3 bases, leaving 8 bases not matched to a gene. The CDR3 coding sequence is TGTGCCAGTAGTAAGGTCGGGACAGGGGGCCGGACAGATACGCAGTATTTT. Translation gives CASSKVGTGGRTDTQYF.

The CDR3 loop reads CASTARDSTKKGYTF. In DNA, the CDR3 is TGTGCCAGCACCGCTCGGGACAGCACCAAAAAGGGCTACACCTTC. The rearrangement joins TRBV3-1 (or the pseudogene TRBV3-2) to TRBJ1-2; 7 bases fit TRBD1. This CDR3 is 15 amino acids long. The germline gives CDR1 LGHDT, CDR2 YNNKEL (reference sequence). V lost 7 bases, J lost 8 bases, and 16 bases stayed unmatched.

The chain joins TRBV19 to TRBJ1-1; a weak D match, TRBD1 (6 bases). This CDR3 comprises 14 residues. CDR1 and CDR2 (germline): LNHDA, SQIVND (reference sequence). Between the trimmed V and J ends, which lost 7 bases and 1 base, there was a span of 13 bases. CDR3: CASTIPGQNTEAFF. DNA of the CDR3: TGTGCCAGTACCATTCCGGGACAGAACACTGAAGCTTTCTTT.

For the CDR3, the DNA is TGTGCCAGCAGTTTATTGAGGTTGAACACTGAAGCTTTCTTT. Translating it yields CASSLLRLNTEAFF. This chain links TRBV28 with TRBJ1-1; D remains ambiguous. Trimming removed 1 base at V and 0 bases at J, with 6 bases between. CDR3 length: 14 amino acids. Germline V gene sequence: CDR1 MDHEN, CDR2 SYDVKM.

This chain links TRBV28 with TRBJ2-7; 7 nucleotides match TRBD1. Germline V lookup: CDR1 MDHEN, CDR2 SYDVKM. V shed 6 bases and J 2 bases; nucleotides not matched to a gene: 7. The CDR3 extends over 14 amino acids. The CDR3: CASRTYRGTYEQYF. As DNA, the CDR3 is TGTGCCAGCAGAACCTACAGGGGAACCTACGAGCAGTACTTC.

This clone has just a few counts. J is TRBJ2-4 and V is TRBV5-4; 8 bases fit TRBD1. This CDR3 has 14 amino acids. Germline V gene data show CDR1 as SGHNT and CDR2 as YYREEE (reference sequence). V shed 1 base and J 5 bases; nucleotides not matched to a gene: 2. The DNA for the CDR3 is TGTGCCAGCAGCTTGCAGGGGGCCCAAAACATTCAGTACTTC. It codes for CASSLQGAQNIQYF.

This clone was observed at least ten times. The CDR3 is CASKGGVGELFF. CDR3 DNA: TGTGCCAGTAAAGGAGGGGTCGGGGAGCTGTTTTTT. The chain recombines TRBV19 with TRBJ2-2; weak D call: TRBD2 (6 bases). Germline loops: CDR1 LNHDA, CDR2 SQIVND (reference sequence). The CDR3 is 12 residues long. The germline V and J ends were trimmed by 7 bases and 7 bases, with 10 bases remaining between them.

In this sample, this clone turned up once. The V gene is TRBV7-6, the J gene TRBJ2-3; D remains unclear. CDR1 is SGHVS, CDR2 FNYEAQ, per germline. This CDR3 contains 14 residues. V gave up 1 base and J gave up 1 base, with 6 bases separating them. The chain's CDR3 is CASSLEARTDTQYF. As DNA, the CDR3 is TGTGCCAGCAGCTTAGAAGCCCGCACAGATACGCAGTATTTT. The variable domain in full, with the rest retrieved from reference TRBV7-6 and TRBJ2-3, is GAGVSQSPRYKVTKRGQDVALRCDPISGHVSLYWYRQALGQGPEFLTYFNYEAQQDKSGLPNDRFSAERPEGSISTLTIQRTEQRDSAMYRCASSLEARTDTQYFGPGTRLTVL.

The chain carries TRBV9 and TRBJ2-3; 7 nucleotides match TRBD2. This CDR3 region has 17 residues. Trimming removed 0 bases from V and 0 bases from J; junction bases left unmatched: 7. Germline CDR1 and CDR2: SGDLS and YYNGEE. The CDR3 here is CASSVVPSGYSTDTQYF. DNA for the CDR3: TGTGCCAGCAGCGTAGTCCCTAGCGGCTATAGCACAGATACGCAGTATTTT.